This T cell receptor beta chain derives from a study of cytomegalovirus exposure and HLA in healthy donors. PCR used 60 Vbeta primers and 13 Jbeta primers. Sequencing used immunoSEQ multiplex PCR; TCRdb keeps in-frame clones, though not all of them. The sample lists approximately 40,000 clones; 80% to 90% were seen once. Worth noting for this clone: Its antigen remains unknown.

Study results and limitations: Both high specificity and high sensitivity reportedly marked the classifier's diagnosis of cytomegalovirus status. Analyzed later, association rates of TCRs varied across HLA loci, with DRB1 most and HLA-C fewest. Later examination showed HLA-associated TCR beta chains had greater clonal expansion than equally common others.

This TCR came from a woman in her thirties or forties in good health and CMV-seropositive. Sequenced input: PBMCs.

CDR3 loop: CASKQDREFNIQYF. The DNA for the CDR3 is TGTGCCAGCAAGCAGGACAGGGAATTTAACATTCAGTACTTC. The chain carries TRBV5-4 and TRBJ2-4; 8 nucleotides match TRBD1. With V trimmed by 6 bases and J by 7 bases, 9 bases remained unmatched. Per the germline V gene, CDR1 is SGHNT and CDR2 is YYREEE (reference sequence). The CDR3 extends over 14 amino acids.